A single sample is the source of the 21 T cell receptor beta chains below, sequenced in a study of beta chain features in type 1 diabetes. Study-wide points: Researchers report that Type 1 diabetes patients had moderately but significantly shorter TCRB CDR3s across all four CD4+ subsets.

Antigens for these TCRs are unknown. Investigators reverse transcribed all isolated RNA, so they sequenced expressed TCRB transcripts. The assay was immunoSEQ multiplex PCR, and TCRdb's table has in-frame clones only and misses some. The table shows around 56,000 clones, with around 50% occurring only once. The sequenced sample consisted of Tregs from blood. The receptors come from a woman in her thirties or forties with type 1 diabetes.

This clone was counted only a few times. V is TRBV5-1 and J is TRBJ1-1; TRBD1 might be the D (6 bases). This CDR3 contains 16 residues. CDR1 is SGHRS, CDR2 YFSETQ, per germline. V lost 4 bases and J 6 bases, leaving 22 bases between the germline ends. In DNA, the CDR3 is TGCGCCAGCAGCCTCCGGGACACGGCCCGGCTGGCTGAAGCTTTCTTT. Protein product: CASSLRDTARLAEAFF.

This clone occurred a few times. The rearrangement uses TRBV5-1 and TRBJ2-1, with D hard to call. The ends were cut back, 0 bases at V and 0 bases at J, with 10 bases in the middle. The germline V gene encodes CDR1 SGHRS and CDR2 YFSETQ. The CDR3 spans 16 residues. CDR3 region: CASSLGAESSYNEQFF. DNA for the CDR3: TGCGCCAGCAGCTTGGGCGCCGAAAGCTCCTACAATGAGCAGTTCTTC.

The J gene is TRBJ2-7, the V gene TRBV7-2; D is unclear. This CDR3 has 15 residues. Germline V gene data show CDR1 as SGHTA and CDR2 as FQGNSA. The ends were cut back, 1 base at V and 8 bases at J, with 18 bases in the middle. This CDR3 is CASSLESSSLHKQYF. CDR3 bases: TGTGCCAGCAGCTTAGAGTCTAGTAGCCTCCACAAGCAGTACTTC.

This clone was counted between two and nine times. The genes are TRBV29-1 and TRBJ2-5; D is possibly TRBD1 (5 bases). With 1 base removed from V and 6 bases from J, the gap between germline ends came to 6 bases. CDR3 size: 11 residues. Germline V gene lookup returns CDR1 SQVTM and CDR2 ANQGSEA. CDR3 in DNA: TGCAGCGTTGAAGCAGGGAAGACCCAGTACTTC. Translation: CSVEAGKTQYF. The variable domain in full, with the rest retrieved from reference TRBV29-1 and TRBJ2-5, is SAVISQKPSRDICQRGTSLTIQCQVDSQVTMMFWYRQQPGQSLTLIATANQGSEATYESGFVIDKFPISRPNLTFSTLTVSNMSPEDSSIYLCSVEAGKTQYFGPGTRLLVL.

V and J are TRBV28 and TRBJ2-5, with D possibly matching TRBD2 (6 bases). Germline loops: CDR1 MDHEN, CDR2 SYDVKM. V lost 5 bases and J lost 5, with 15 bases in between. The CDR3 extends over 14 amino acids. In DNA, the CDR3 is TGTGCCAGCAGTGCTAGACTAGTTAGGGAGACCCAGTACTTC. Translating gives CASSARLVRETQYF.

The chain uses TRBV6-5 and TRBJ1-4; TRBD1 aligns across 8 bases. The junction had 9 bases not matched to a gene; V was cut back by 4 bases and J by 8 bases. Germline CDR1 MNHEY, CDR2 SVGAGI. This CDR3 has 15 residues. CDR3 nucleotide sequence: TGTGCCAGCAGTTTTGGCCAGGGGGCGCAGGAAAAACTGTTTTTT. Amino acids: CASSFGQGAQEKLFF.

The V gene is TRBV6-5, the J gene TRBJ2-3; TRBD2 aligns across 7 bases. This CDR3 region has 13 residues. Looked up from germline, CDR1 is MNHEY and CDR2 is SVGAGI. The V gene end was trimmed by 6 bases and the J gene end by 4 bases; junction bases not matched to a gene: 4. CDR3 coding DNA: TGTGCCAGCAGGGGCAGCGGGGCAGATACGCAGTATTTT. Translation gives CASRGSGADTQYF.

The gene calls are TRBV7-2 and TRBJ1-1; 7 positions agree with TRBD1. With V trimmed by 2 bases and J by 0 bases, 6 bases remained unmatched. There are 16 residues in the CDR3. Germline V CDR1 and CDR2: SGHTA, FQGNSA. The DNA of the CDR3 is TGTGCCAGCAGCTTACTTCGGACAGGTTTGAACACTGAAGCTTTCTTT. Amino acid sequence: CASSLLRTGLNTEAFF. The variable domain in full, with the rest retrieved from reference TRBV7-2 and TRBJ1-1, is GAGVSQSPSNKVTEKGKDVELRCDPISGHTALYWYRQSLGQGLEFLIYFQGNSAPDKSGLPSDRFSAERTGGSVSTLTIQRTQQEDSAVYLCASSLLRTGLNTEAFFGQGTRLTVV.

The J gene is TRBJ1-1, the V gene TRBV18, with D uncertain. Germline CDR1 reads KGHSH; CDR2 reads LQKENI. Trimming removed 2 bases at V and 0 bases at J, with 4 bases between. This CDR3 region has 13 residues. As DNA, the CDR3 is TGTGCCAGCTCACCAGGCCTGAACACTGAAGCTTTCTTT. Its protein is CASSPGLNTEAFF. The full variable domain, in which reference TRBV18 and TRBJ1-1 provide the parts outside the CDR3, is NAGVMQNPRHLVRRRGQEARLRCSPMKGHSHVYWYRQLPEEGLKFMVYLQKENIIDESGMPKERFSAEFPKEGPSILRIQQVVRGDSAAYFCASSPGLNTEAFFGQGTRLTVV.

This sequence joins TRBV9 and TRBJ2-5, with D possibly being TRBD2 (5 bases). V was shortened by 0 bases and J by 2 bases, with 5 bases between the two germline ends. The CDR3 is 13 residues long. The V gene's germline CDR1 is SGDLS and CDR2 YYNGEE. CDR3 sequence: CASSVAGQETQYF. CDR3 in DNA: TGTGCCAGCAGCGTAGCGGGACAAGAGACCCAGTACTTC.

The V gene is TRBV7-9, the J gene TRBJ1-3; maybe TRBD1 (6 bases). Germline assignment: CDR1 SEHNR and CDR2 FQNEAQ (reference sequence). Trimming stripped 3 bases from V and 2 bases from J, with 8 bases between. This CDR3 spans 14 amino acids. The CDR3 sequence is CASSFQGTGNTIYF. CDR3 DNA sequence: TGTGCCAGCAGCTTCCAGGGGACTGGAAACACCATATATTTT.

The gene calls are TRBV6-1 and TRBJ1-1; a possible D gene is TRBD1 (6 bases). Trimming left V 4 bases short and J 5 bases short, with 14 bases between. Germline V gene data show CDR1 as MNHNS and CDR2 as SASEGT. The CDR3 sequence is 14 residues long. The CDR3 here is CASSGDIQETEAFF. In DNA form, the CDR3 reads TGTGCCAGCAGTGGGGACATACAGGAGACTGAAGCTTTCTTT.

The chain has TRBV6-1 and TRBJ2-5, with TRBD2 as a possible D gene (6 bases). The DNA end is a closer match to TRBJ2-7, so the J assignment may be wrong. Germline V gene lookup returns CDR1 MNHNS and CDR2 SASEGT. This CDR3 has 13 amino acids. The CDR3 region is CASTLLGGGEQYF. In DNA, the CDR3 is TGTGCCAGCACCCTTCTGGGGGGAGGCGAGCAGTACTTC.

This clone was counted a few times. The chain's CDR3 is CASSSRDKNYGYTF. DNA of the CDR3: TGTGCCAGCTCATCCCGGGACAAGAACTATGGCTACACCTTC. The V and J genes are TRBV18 and TRBJ1-2; D is possibly TRBD1 (6 bases). There are 14 residues in the CDR3. Per germline, CDR1 KGHSH and CDR2 LQKENI. The ends were cut back, 5 bases at V and 2 bases at J, with 12 bases in the middle.

This clone was seen a few times. This chain joins TRBV7-2 and TRBJ2-5; 9 positions agree with TRBD1. This CDR3 contains 15 residues. V was pared by 1 base and J by 5 bases, with 5 bases of the junction left unmatched. Per germline, CDR1 SGHTA and CDR2 FQGNSA. The CDR3 DNA is TGTGCCAGCAGCTTAGACGACAGGGGGGGCGAGACCCAGTACTTC. As protein: CASSLDDRGGETQYF.

The chain employs TRBV7-9 and TRBJ2-2; 7 bases agree with TRBD1. In germline, CDR1 is SEHNR, CDR2 FQNEAQ (reference sequence). The CDR3 consists of 16 residues. V lost 5 bases and J lost 0; bases outside the gene matches: 6. The CDR3 coding sequence is TGTGCCAGCAGCCCACACACAGGGGCGAACACCGGGGAGCTGTTTTTT. Protein sequence: CASSPHTGANTGELFF. The whole variable domain, remainder taken from reference TRBV7-9 and TRBJ2-2, is DTGVSQNPRHKITKRGQNVTFRCDPISEHNRLYWYRQTLGQGPEFLTYFQNEAQLEKSRLLSDRFSAERPKGSFSTLEIQRTEQGDSAMYLCASSPHTGANTGELFFGEGSRLTVL.

The chain is built from TRBV5-1 and TRBJ2-5; the match to TRBD1 covers 8 bases. Germline CDR1 reads SGHRS; CDR2 reads YFSETQ. This CDR3 spans 13 amino acids. V lost 4 bases and J lost 3; bases outside the gene matches: 2. The CDR3 bases are TGCGCCAGCAGCCCGACAGGGGAAGAGACCCAGTACTTC. This encodes CASSPTGEETQYF.

A few counts support this clone. V and J are TRBV4-2 and TRBJ2-4; the D gene is possibly TRBD2 (6 bases). The CDR3 runs 17 residues. Per the germline V gene, CDR1 is LGHNA and CDR2 is YNFKEQ. The ends were cut back, 0 bases at V and 3 bases at J, with 15 bases in the middle. CDR3 DNA sequence: TGTGCCAGCAGCCAAGATCAGAGGACGGACTACAAAAACATTCAGTACTTC. Its translation: CASSQDQRTDYKNIQYF.

The chain combines TRBV18 with TRBJ2-1; a possible D gene is TRBD1 (5 bases). Trimming cost V 3 bases and J 9 bases, with 15 bases left between them. The germline V gene encodes CDR1 KGHSH and CDR2 LQKENI. This CDR3 contains 14 residues. In DNA form, the CDR3 reads TGTGCCAGCTCACCTCCTGATGGGGCGGTTGAGCAGTTCTTC. Translated: CASSPPDGAVEQFF.

This clone was counted between two and nine times. The J gene is TRBJ2-2, the V gene TRBV7-2, with 8 bases identical to TRBD2. This CDR3 is built from 16 residues. Germline values: CDR1 SGHTA, CDR2 FQGNSA. V dropped 0 bases and J dropped 5; count of bases not matched to a gene: 5. CDR3 nucleotide sequence: TGTGCCAGCAGCTTAGCACCGGGGGGGCTGACCGGGGAGCTGTTTTTT. Protein sequence: CASSLAPGGLTGELFF.

The chain uses TRBV7-2 and TRBJ1-4; 8 nucleotides agree with TRBD1. V was clipped by 6 bases and J by 7 bases; unmatched bases: 10. The CDR3 length is 15 residues. Germline assignment: CDR1 SGHTA and CDR2 FQGNSA. CDR3 DNA sequence: TGTGCCAGCAGGCCGAACAGGGGGGCGGGTGAAAAACTGTTTTTT. Its translation is CASRPNRGAGEKLFF.